This T cell receptor beta chain came from a study of shared clonotypes between healthy human individuals. The junction had 4 bases not matched to a gene; V was cut back by 2 bases and J by 6 bases. The CDR3 length is 15 residues. CDR1 and CDR2 from the germline V gene are MDHEN and SYDVKM. Produced via immunoSEQ multiplex PCR; TCRdb's table is partial and in-frame only. The sample lists over 2 million clones; roughly 94% were seen once. The chain is built from TRBV28 and TRBJ1-5, with TRBD1 matching over 10 bases. Sequencing was performed on naive CD4+ T cells sorted from blood. Subset denoted: CD45RA+ positively selected. This TCR came from a man between 18 and 35 years old in good health. The CDR3 protein is CASSLGTGERQPQHF. The CDR3 coding sequence is TGTGCCAGCAGTTTAGGGACAGGGGAGCGTCAGCCCCAGCATTTT.